A single sample is the source of the 30 T cell receptor beta chains below, sequenced in a study of control samples from healthy donors and cancer patients. Clones were sequenced by immunoSEQ multiplex PCR, and TCRdb holds only the in-frame ones, with some missing. Among 90,000 to 100,000 clones listed, roughly 80% were seen once. The material sequenced was PBMCs. Receptors originate from an older man with lung cancer.

This clone was recorded once. The CDR3 region is CASSYAGGFYNEQFF. The CDR3, as DNA: TGTGCCAGCAGTTACGCAGGGGGGTTCTACAATGAGCAGTTCTTC. This sequence joins TRBV6-5 and TRBJ2-1; D is possibly TRBD1 (7 bases). Germline V gene lookup returns CDR1 MNHEY and CDR2 SVGAGI. The CDR3 consists of 15 residues. The V and J ends lost 2 bases and 3 bases respectively, with 11 bases between them.

The chain recombines TRBV7-3 with TRBJ2-1, with D maybe TRBD2 (5 bases). In germline, CDR1 is SGHTA, CDR2 FQGTGA. V was clipped by 1 base and J by 0 bases, with 16 bases between them. The CDR3 runs 18 residues. This chain's CDR3 is CASSLREQAPTSYNEQFF. The CDR3 region has the DNA TGTGCCAGCAGCTTAAGGGAGCAGGCACCGACCTCCTACAATGAGCAGTTCTTC.

This chain connects TRBV2 to TRBJ2-7; D perhaps matches TRBD2 (7 bases). The CDR3 has 13 residues. Trimming stripped 7 bases from V and 3 bases from J, with 13 bases between. Germline CDR1 and CDR2: SNHLY and FYNNEI. CDR3 region: CASIVGGRYEQYF. The CDR3 DNA sequence: TGTGCCAGCATAGTGGGGGGGCGCTACGAGCAGTACTTC.

The chain joins TRBV19 to TRBJ2-7; D not resolved. Trimming took 1 base from V and 6 from J, leaving 10 bases between them. Germline-derived CDR1 and CDR2 are LNHDA and SQIVND (reference sequence). CDR3 length: 13 amino acids. The DNA of the CDR3 is TGTGCCAGTAGTATAGGTCTACAAAGCGAGCAGTACTTC. This sequence encodes CASSIGLQSEQYF.

This clone was seen only once. The V and J genes are TRBV24-1 and TRBJ1-5; D is undetermined. This CDR3 has 13 amino acids. The germline V gene has CDR1 KGHDR and CDR2 SFDVKD. Trimming left V 1 base short and J 7 bases short, with 7 bases between. CDR3 nucleotides: TGTGCCACCAGTGATTTCGGGAGCCAGCCCCAGCATTTT. It encodes CATSDFGSQPQHF.

This clone was seen only a few times. The V call is TRBV25-1, the J call TRBJ1-6; the D gene is possibly TRBD1 (6 bases). CDR1 and CDR2 (germline): MGHDK, SYGVNS. CDR3 size: 16 residues. V lost 2 bases and J lost 7, with 15 bases in between. In DNA form, the CDR3 reads TGTGCCAGCAGTGAAGCGGGGGGCAGCGGGAATTCACCCCTCCACTTT. Translation gives CASSEAGGSGNSPLHF.

V and J are TRBV15 and TRBJ2-4; the D is unclear. From germline, CDR1 is LNHNV and CDR2 YYDKDF (reference sequence). Trimming cost V 4 bases and J 1 base, with 11 bases left between them. CDR3 length: 15 amino acids. In DNA form, the CDR3 reads TGTGCCACCAGCATGTTCTGGGCGGCCAAAAACATTCAGTACTTC. Its protein product is CATSMFWAAKNIQYF.

This clone appeared a few times. This chain joins TRBV19 and TRBJ1-6; 8 nucleotides match TRBD1. This CDR3 contains 14 residues. In germline, CDR1 is LNHDA, CDR2 SQIVND (reference sequence). J was trimmed by 6 bases and V by 6 bases; bases with no gene match: 4. CDR3 DNA sequence: TGTGCCAGTAGCGACGACAGGGGTAATTCACCCCTCCACTTT. Translation: CASSDDRGNSPLHF.

The chain couples TRBV19 to TRBJ1-1, with 7 bases aligning to TRBD1. This CDR3 has 13 amino acids. The ends lost 6 bases at V and 0 bases at J; junction bases unmatched: 1. Germline V gives CDR1 LNHDA, CDR2 SQIVND (reference sequence). The CDR3 loop is CASRGQMNTEAFF. In DNA form, the CDR3 reads TGTGCCAGTAGGGGACAGATGAACACTGAAGCTTTCTTT.

V is TRBV15 and J is TRBJ2-3, with 7 nucleotides matching TRBD1. CDR3 length equals 14 residues. The J segment lost 0 bases and the V segment lost 5 bases, leaving 2 bases of the junction unmatched. CDR1 and CDR2 from the germline V gene are LNHNV and YYDKDF (reference sequence). The chain's CDR3 is CATSPGGSTDTQYF. As DNA, the CDR3 is TGTGCCACCAGCCCAGGGGGTAGCACAGATACGCAGTATTTT.

The chain has TRBV18 and TRBJ1-4, with a possible D match to TRBD1 (5 bases). CDR1 and CDR2 from the germline V gene are KGHSH and LQKENI. The CDR3 extends over 13 amino acids. Trimming shortened V by 7 bases and J by 4 bases, and 10 bases separated the two germline ends. Here the CDR3 DNA reads TGTGCCAGCTTGGCAGGGCGTAATGAAAAACTGTTTTTT. As protein: CASLAGRNEKLFF.

This rearrangement joins TRBV7-9 to TRBJ1-1; D not resolved. The CDR3 is 12 amino acids. Between the trimmed V and J ends, which lost 5 bases and 8 bases, there was a span of 12 bases. CDR1 and CDR2 (germline): SEHNR, FQNEAQ (reference sequence). The CDR3 sequence is CASSQDGSEAFF. CDR3 DNA: TGTGCCAGCAGCCAGGACGGTTCAGAAGCTTTCTTT.

The CDR3 loop is CASSESFGQPNTEAFF. As DNA, the CDR3 is TGTGCCAGCAGTGAAAGTTTTGGGCAGCCGAACACTGAAGCTTTCTTT. The chain is built from TRBV6-1 and TRBJ1-1; D remains ambiguous. From germline, CDR1 is MNHNS and CDR2 SASEGT. The CDR3 spans 16 residues. The V end was cut by 2 bases, the J end by 1 base, with 14 bases between.

The chain joins TRBV7-2 to TRBJ1-4; D is possibly TRBD1 (6 bases). V lost 5 bases, J lost 0 bases, and 10 bases lay in between. CDR3 length: 15 amino acids. Germline loops: CDR1 SGHTA, CDR2 FQGNSA. In DNA form, the CDR3 reads TGTGCCAGCAGCCTACAGGGTCCAACTAATGAAAAACTGTTTTTT. As protein: CASSLQGPTNEKLFF.

The chain has TRBV12-3 or TRBV12-4 and TRBJ2-4; 7 bases align to TRBD1. V shed 6 bases and J 4 bases; nucleotides not matched to a gene: 3. The CDR3 runs 13 residues. The CDR3 DNA is TGTGCCAGCAGCTGGGACAGAAAAAACATTCAGTACTTC. Amino acids: CASSWDRKNIQYF.

V is TRBV19 and J is TRBJ1-1, with D perhaps matching TRBD1 (6 bases). The CDR3 totals 13 residues. The V gene's germline CDR1 is LNHDA and CDR2 SQIVND (reference sequence). The ends were cut back, 7 bases at V and 7 bases at J, with 16 bases in the middle. DNA for the CDR3: TGTGCCAGTAATGACAGGAACTTACTTGAAGCTTTCTTT. Translation gives CASNDRNLLEAFF.

The chain joins TRBV12-5 to TRBJ2-2; D remains unclear. V was cut by 5 bases and J by 5 bases, with 3 bases left in between. Germline CDR1 LGHNT, CDR2 FRNRAP. This CDR3 has 11 amino acids. CDR3 residues: CASGATGELFF. In DNA, the CDR3 is TGTGCTAGTGGTGCGACCGGGGAGCTGTTTTTT.

V gene TRBV15 combines with J gene TRBJ2-3; D unclear. Germline CDR1 and CDR2: LNHNV and YYDKDF (reference sequence). This CDR3 comprises 15 residues. Between the trimmed V and J ends, which lost 5 bases and 0 bases, there was a span of 12 bases. The CDR3 sequence: CATSLQYRSTDTQYF. CDR3 coding DNA: TGTGCCACCAGCCTTCAATATCGGAGCACAGATACGCAGTATTTT.

CDR3 sequence (DNA): TGTGCCTGGAGGGGGACAGGGGCTGGAAACACCATATATTTT. This gives the protein CAWRGTGAGNTIYF. This chain uses TRBV30 with TRBJ1-3; 10 nucleotides line up with TRBD1. The CDR3 covers 14 residues. Germline CDR1 reads GTSNPN; CDR2 reads SVGIG (reference sequence). The V segment lost 3 bases and the J segment 2 bases; nucleotides outside the gene matches: 1.

The V and J genes are TRBV7-8 and TRBJ1-2, with D possibly being TRBD1 (5 bases). The CDR3 is made up of 16 amino acids. V was pared by 5 bases and J by 8 bases, with 24 bases between. Germline CDR1 is SGHVS and CDR2 is FQNEAQ. The CDR3 nucleotides read TGTGCCAGCAGCACGACAAGCGGGGGGAGGGCAGTCGGCTACACCTTC. It specifies CASSTTSGGRAVGYTF.

The genes are TRBV6-1 and TRBJ2-7; D may match TRBD1 or TRBD2 (6 bases each). CDR3 length: 15 residues. The germline V and J ends were trimmed by 2 bases and 1 base, with 12 bases remaining between them. The germline V gene has CDR1 MNHNS and CDR2 SASEGT. For the CDR3, the DNA is TGTGCCAGCAGTGAACAATGGGGGGCATCCTACGAGCAGTACTTC. This gives the protein CASSEQWGASYEQYF.

This rearrangement joins TRBV9 to TRBJ1-2; D perhaps matches TRBD1 (5 bases). The CDR3 consists of 13 residues. Germline V gives CDR1 SGDLS, CDR2 YYNGEE. The V gene lost 3 bases and the J gene lost 6 bases, with 12 bases spanning the gap. Written as DNA, the CDR3 is TGTGCCAGCAGCGGAAACGGGGGTAATGGCTACACCTTC. The encoded protein is CASSGNGGNGYTF.

This clone was seen a handful of times. This rearrangement joins TRBV9 to TRBJ1-2; D not resolved. The ends were cut back, 3 bases at V and 2 bases at J, with 11 bases in the middle. Per the germline V gene, CDR1 is SGDLS and CDR2 is YYNGEE. The CDR3 length is 14 residues. Written as DNA, the CDR3 is TGTGCCAGCAGCGAGGCAGGACGGAACTATGGCTACACCTTC. Encoded protein: CASSEAGRNYGYTF. The full variable domain, with the rest looked up from reference TRBV9 and TRBJ1-2, is DSGVTQTPKHLITATGQRVTLRCSPRSGDLSVYWYQQSLDQGLQFLIQYYNGEERAKGNILERFSAQQFPDLHSELNLSSLELGDSALYFCASSEAGRNYGYTFGSGTRLTVV.

This clone came up a few times. The chain joins TRBV10-2 to TRBJ1-3, with a weak D call TRBD1 (5 bases). There are 15 residues in the CDR3. Germline V gene lookup returns CDR1 WSHSY and CDR2 SAAADI. V gave up 0 bases and J gave up 4 bases, with 10 bases separating them. CDR3 nucleotides: TGCGCCAGCAGTGAGTCTAGGGGTATCGGAAACACCATATATTTT. Translation gives CASSESRGIGNTIYF.

The J gene is TRBJ2-5, the V gene TRBV2; D is possibly TRBD1 (5 bases). This CDR3 contains 15 residues. Trimming took 6 bases from V and 7 from J, leaving 21 bases between them. Germline V gene data show CDR1 as SNHLY and CDR2 as FYNNEI. The CDR3 DNA reads as TGTGCCAGCAGGCAGGGCTTCTTAGAGACGGGGACCCAGTACTTC. This sequence encodes CASRQGFLETGTQYF.

This chain links TRBV24-1 with TRBJ2-1, with D possibly TRBD2 on 6 matching bases. The CDR3 has 16 amino acids. The germline gives CDR1 KGHDR, CDR2 SFDVKD. V lost 4 bases to trimming and J lost 2 bases, with 14 bases between them. CDR3 sequence reads: CATSETAGATYNEQFF. Written as DNA, the CDR3 is TGTGCCACCAGTGAGACAGCGGGTGCAACCTACAATGAGCAGTTCTTC.

J is TRBJ1-2 and V is TRBV3-1 (or the pseudogene TRBV3-2); D uncertain. The V gene's germline CDR1 is LGHDT and CDR2 YNNKEL (reference sequence). The ends were cut back, 1 base at V and 6 bases at J, with 9 bases in the middle. The CDR3 is made up of 13 amino acids. The CDR3 sequence is CASSQVVFHGYTF. The CDR3 DNA sequence: TGTGCCAGCAGCCAAGTTGTTTTTCATGGCTACACCTTC.

V and J are TRBV30 and TRBJ1-1; D gene uncertain. The CDR3 is 13 amino acids. Per germline, CDR1 GTSNPN and CDR2 SVGIG (reference sequence). V was shortened by 4 bases and J by 2 bases, with 11 bases between the two germline ends. The CDR3 region is CAWNPLANTEAFF. CDR3 bases: TGTGCCTGGAACCCTCTGGCAAACACTGAAGCTTTCTTT.

The V call is TRBV6-5, the J call TRBJ2-4; D ambiguous. V lost 0 bases, J lost 0 bases, and 9 bases lay in between. Germline-derived CDR1 and CDR2 are MNHEY and SVGAGI. The CDR3 runs to 16 residues. The CDR3: CASSYSHRLAKNIQYF. CDR3 bases: TGTGCCAGCAGTTACTCCCATAGGTTAGCCAAAAACATTCAGTACTTC.

This clone showed up just once. This chain connects TRBV11-2 to TRBJ1-2; D may be TRBD1 (5 bases). The CDR3 length is 14 residues. The V gene lost 0 bases and the J gene lost 8 bases, with 13 bases spanning the gap. The V gene's germline CDR1 is SGHAT and CDR2 FQNNGV. DNA of the CDR3: TGTGCCAGCAGCTTAGATACCAGGGCGGTCGGCTACACCTTC. Translated, it gives CASSLDTRAVGYTF.